The 18 T cell receptor beta chains below come from one sample, sequenced in a study of cytomegalovirus exposure and HLA in healthy donors. Profiled with immunoSEQ multiplex PCR; TCRdb holds only in-frame clones, not every one. This repertoire shows around 150,000 clones, around 90% found once; its top ten account for 3% to 3.5%. The sequencing input was PBMCs. All receptors derive from a woman under 30 in good health and CMV-seropositive.

V gene TRBV7-9 combines with J gene TRBJ2-7; 8 positions match TRBD2. The germline CDR1 and CDR2 sequences are SEHNR and FQNEAQ (reference sequence). The V and J ends lost 2 bases and 3 bases, in that order; junction bases with no gene match: 6. The length of the CDR3 is 15 residues. For the CDR3, the DNA is TGTGCCAGCAGCTTACCCGATAGCGGGATCTACGAGCAGTACTTC. This encodes CASSLPDSGIYEQYF.

The genes are TRBV6-1 and TRBJ2-5; 10 bases match TRBD2. V trimming: 3 bases; J trimming: 7 bases; junction bases outside the gene matches: 14. The CDR3 contains 17 residues. Germline-derived CDR1 and CDR2 are MNHNS and SASEGT. The CDR3 reads CASSEASGGVASGTQYF. The CDR3 DNA follows: TGTGCCAGCAGTGAGGCTAGCGGGGGTGTAGCGTCGGGGACCCAGTACTTC.

This chain joins TRBV11-2 and TRBJ1-2, with D tentatively TRBD1 (5 bases). This CDR3 region has 14 residues. Germline CDR1 reads SGHAT; CDR2 reads FQNNGV. V gave up 7 bases and J gave up 3 bases, with 15 bases separating them. The CDR3 protein is CASIRALGDYGYTF. CDR3 in DNA: TGTGCCAGCATCAGGGCCTTAGGGGACTATGGCTACACCTTC.

The rearrangement links TRBV4-3 to TRBJ1-5; the match to TRBD1 covers 8 bases. Germline CDR1 is LGHNA and CDR2 is YSLEER. The length of the CDR3 is 17 residues. J gave up 6 bases and V 0 bases, and 10 bases lay outside the gene matches. As DNA, the CDR3 is TGCGCCAGCAGCCAAGACTTAGGACAGGGCTTCGGTCAGCCCCAGCATTTT. Encoded protein: CASSQDLGQGFGQPQHF.

This chain uses TRBV5-1 with TRBJ1-1; the D gene is possibly TRBD1 (6 bases). Deletions cut 0 bases from V and 4 bases from J, with 13 bases between. The CDR3 totals 15 residues. Per germline, CDR1 SGHRS and CDR2 YFSETQ. The CDR3 protein is CASSLVAGVSTEAFF. DNA of the CDR3: TGCGCCAGCAGCTTGGTTGCAGGGGTTAGCACTGAAGCTTTCTTT.

This clone was picked up a small number of times. The rearrangement uses TRBV2 and TRBJ2-7; 7 bases fit TRBD2. The CDR3 has 14 residues. CDR1 is SNHLY and CDR2 is FYNNEI in the germline V gene. With V trimmed by 11 bases and J by 0 bases, 10 bases remained unmatched. The CDR3 sequence is CAPGGAGVSYEQYF. The CDR3 DNA sequence: TGTGCCCCCGGGGGTGCGGGAGTCTCCTACGAGCAGTACTTC.

The rearrangement uses TRBV20-1 and TRBJ2-1; D gene uncertain. The ends were cut back, 4 bases at V and 10 bases at J, with 11 bases in the middle. The CDR3 loop spans 11 amino acids. Germline V gene data show CDR1 as DFQATT and CDR2 as SNEGSKA (reference sequence). CDR3: CSANQRSEQFF. The DNA of the CDR3 is TGCAGTGCTAATCAAAGGAGCGAGCAGTTCTTC.

The chain recombines TRBV2 with TRBJ2-4; 12 bases line up with TRBD2. J lost 1 base, V lost 0 bases, and 10 bases had no gene match. The length of the CDR3 is 20 residues. Germline V lookup: CDR1 SNHLY, CDR2 FYNNEI. The CDR3: CASSEAPTSGGQGAKNIQYF. In DNA, the CDR3 is TGTGCCAGCAGTGAAGCACCGACTAGCGGGGGCCAAGGGGCCAAAAACATTCAGTACTTC.

Regarding this clone: Other DNA sequences in this specimen translate into the identical CDR3. The chain uses TRBV4-2 and TRBJ2-1; the match to TRBD2 covers 11 bases. Unmatched junction bases numbered 3, after V lost 0 bases and J lost 2 bases. Germline V gene sequence: CDR1 LGHNA, CDR2 YNFKEQ. The CDR3 is made up of 17 amino acids. The DNA of the CDR3 is TGTGCCAGCAGCCAAGATCCGACTAGCGGGGCCTACAATGAGCAGTTCTTC. Translated: CASSQDPTSGAYNEQFF.

This rearrangement joins TRBV6-5 to TRBJ2-5, with D maybe TRBD1 (5 bases). CDR1 MNHEY and CDR2 SVGAGI come from the germline V gene. V was clipped by 6 bases and J by 3 bases, with 8 bases between them. The CDR3 runs 12 residues. CDR3 sequence reads: CASRTVKETQYF. The CDR3 DNA follows: TGTGCCAGCAGGACAGTAAAAGAGACCCAGTACTTC.

The chain has TRBV5-6 and TRBJ2-2, with TRBD2 identical over 8 bases. The CDR3 is made up of 17 amino acids. The V gene's germline CDR1 is SGHDT and CDR2 YYEEEE. V shed 0 bases, J shed 7 bases, and the junction held 11 bases outside the gene matches. The CDR3: CASSLARQAGDHGELFF. CDR3 bases: TGTGCCAGCAGCTTGGCCCGTCAAGCGGGAGATCACGGGGAGCTGTTTTTT.

The rearrangement uses TRBV5-6 and TRBJ2-7, with a weak D call TRBD1 (5 bases). CDR1 and CDR2 from the germline V gene are SGHDT and YYEEEE. The CDR3 sequence is 13 residues long. V lost 3 bases, J lost 4 bases, and 11 bases lay in between. CDR3 DNA: TGTGCCAGCAGCTCGCCAGGGAAGTACGAGCAGTACTTC. Its translation: CASSSPGKYEQYF.

The chain combines TRBV5-4 with TRBJ2-5, with TRBD2 matching 8 bases. Per the germline V gene, CDR1 is SGHNT and CDR2 is YYREEE (reference sequence). There are 14 residues in the CDR3. The trim removed 3 bases at V and 4 bases at J, leaving 5 bases unmatched. CDR3: CASSSPRGGETQYF. DNA of the CDR3: TGTGCCAGCAGCTCCCCTCGGGGGGGAGAGACCCAGTACTTC.

The rearrangement links TRBV23-1 to TRBJ2-2, with D perhaps TRBD2 (6 bases). TRBV23-1 is labeled an ORF, and its function is uncertain. Trimming took off 6 bases at V and 3 bases at J, with 14 bases between the two ends. The CDR3 has 15 residues. The CDR3 DNA follows: TGCGCCAGCAGGGACGGGGGTCGAGACACCGGGGAGCTGTTTTTT. This sequence encodes CASRDGGRDTGELFF.

V usage is TRBV19 and J usage is TRBJ2-1, with 8 nucleotides matching TRBD2. There are 15 residues in the CDR3. J lost 7 bases, V lost 6 bases, and 11 bases had no gene match. From germline, CDR1 is LNHDA and CDR2 SQIVND (reference sequence). CDR3 loop: CASRVAGYGLNEQFF. CDR3 coding DNA: TGTGCCAGTAGGGTAGCGGGATACGGTTTAAATGAGCAGTTCTTC.

The rearrangement uses TRBV2 and TRBJ2-5; TRBD1 matches 7 bases. The CDR3 extends over 15 amino acids. V lost 6 bases and J lost 5; bases outside the gene matches: 12. CDR1 is SNHLY and CDR2 is FYNNEI in the germline V gene. The CDR3 protein is CASRVNRGARETQYF. The CDR3 nucleotides read TGTGCCAGCAGGGTAAACAGGGGCGCCCGGGAGACCCAGTACTTC. The full variable domain, with the rest looked up from reference TRBV2 and TRBJ2-5, is EPEVTQTPSHQVTQMGQEVILRCVPISNHLYFYWYRQILGQKVEFLVSFYNNEISEKSEIFDDQFSVERPDGSNFTLKIRSTKLEDSAMYFCASRVNRGARETQYFGPGTRLLVL.

The rearrangement joins TRBV6-5 to TRBJ2-7; possible D gene TRBD2, 7 bases. Germline V gives CDR1 MNHEY, CDR2 SVGAGI. The CDR3 is made up of 13 amino acids. The V and J ends lost 3 bases and 5 bases respectively, with 11 bases between them. Written as DNA, the CDR3 is TGTGCCAGCAGTTATCCGGGGGGCCACGAGCAGTACTTC. Translating it yields CASSYPGGHEQYF.

The rearrangement joins TRBV28 to TRBJ2-3; D unresolved. The length of the CDR3 is 13 residues. Germline V lookup: CDR1 MDHEN, CDR2 SYDVKM. Trimming shortened V by 3 bases and J by 6 bases, and 10 bases separated the two germline ends. This CDR3 is CASSLSFGDTQYF. In nucleotides, the CDR3 is TGTGCCAGCAGTTTGTCCTTCGGGGATACGCAGTATTTT.